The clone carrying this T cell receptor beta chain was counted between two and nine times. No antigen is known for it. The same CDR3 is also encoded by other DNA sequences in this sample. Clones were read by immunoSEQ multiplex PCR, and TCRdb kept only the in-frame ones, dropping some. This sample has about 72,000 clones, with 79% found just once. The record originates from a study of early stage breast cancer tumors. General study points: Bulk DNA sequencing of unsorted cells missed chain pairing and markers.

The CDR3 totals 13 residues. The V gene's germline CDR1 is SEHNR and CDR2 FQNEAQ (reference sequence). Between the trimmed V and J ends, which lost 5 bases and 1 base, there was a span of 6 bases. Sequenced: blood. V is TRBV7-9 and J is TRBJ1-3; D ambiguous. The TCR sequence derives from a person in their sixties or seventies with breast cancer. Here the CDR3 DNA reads TGTGCCAGCAGCCCTTCATCTGGAAACACCATATATTTT. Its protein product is CASSPSSGNTIYF.